What follows are 21 T cell receptor beta chains derived from one specimen sequenced in a study of shared clonotypes between healthy human individuals. Here immunoSEQ multiplex PCR was the method, and the copy in TCRdb shows in-frame clones only, minus some. The data hold about 2.2 million clones, with under 95% observed a single time. CD45RO-negative CD8 cells positively selected for CCR7 made up the naive population, which excluded terminally differentiated effector memory CD45RA+ cells. The sequencing input was naive CD8+ T cells from PBMCs. These receptor sequences come from a man in his late teens or twenties in good health. Some clones in this sample may be carry-over from other donors' samples.

The chain couples TRBV6-5 to TRBJ2-7, with D possibly matching TRBD2 (6 bases). This CDR3 is 13 amino acids long. Germline assignment: CDR1 MNHEY and CDR2 SVGAGI. Trimming cost V 4 bases and J 7 bases, with 14 bases left between them. CDR3 sequence (DNA): TGTGCCAGCAGTTCGGGGCGGGGCCTGGAGCAGTACTTC. This sequence encodes CASSSGRGLEQYF.

Written as DNA, the CDR3 is TGTGCCAGCTCACCACCGACTACGGGGGGAGCCTCCTACAATGAGCAGTTCTTC. It encodes CASSPPTTGGASYNEQFF. The genes are TRBV18 and TRBJ2-1; the match to TRBD2 covers 7 bases. Unmatched junction bases numbered 8, after V lost 0 bases and J lost 0 bases. This CDR3 is built from 18 residues. Germline V gene data show CDR1 as KGHSH and CDR2 as LQKENI.

This chain uses TRBV27 with TRBJ1-4; TRBD1 matches at 8 bases. V shed 6 bases, J shed 2 bases, and the junction held 14 bases outside the gene matches. This CDR3 has 18 residues. CDR1 and CDR2 from the germline V gene are MNHEY and SMNVEV (reference sequence). The chain's CDR3 is CASSPGQGRGWTNEKLFF. DNA of the CDR3: TGTGCCAGCAGCCCAGGACAGGGACGGGGGTGGACTAATGAAAAACTGTTTTTT.

CDR3 residues: CASSLYRDEQFF. DNA of the CDR3: TGTGCCAGCAGCTTATATAGAGATGAGCAGTTCTTC. The V call is TRBV11-2, the J call TRBJ2-1; D unclear. V lost 2 bases and J lost 8, with 7 bases in between. Germline V gives CDR1 SGHAT, CDR2 FQNNGV. CDR3 length: 12 amino acids.

The chain couples TRBV6-5 to TRBJ2-2, with D uncertain. V lost 4 bases, J lost 5 bases, and 11 bases lay in between. Germline CDR1 MNHEY, CDR2 SVGAGI. The CDR3 sequence is 14 residues long. CDR3 sequence reads: CASSLGPRTGELFF. CDR3 DNA sequence: TGTGCCAGCAGTTTGGGTCCCCGGACCGGGGAGCTGTTTTTT.

This rearrangement joins TRBV25-1 to TRBJ1-1, with TRBD1 as a possible D gene (5 bases). Germline CDR1 reads MGHDK; CDR2 reads SYGVNS. The germline V and J ends were trimmed by 5 bases and 7 bases, with 14 bases remaining between them. This CDR3 is 13 amino acids long. CDR3 in DNA: TGTGCCAGCAGTTGGGGGATATACGGTGAAGCTTTCTTT. As protein: CASSWGIYGEAFF.

The chain recombines TRBV30 with TRBJ2-7; no clear D. This CDR3 region has 12 residues. CDR1 is GTSNPN, CDR2 SVGIG, per germline (reference sequence). V lost 2 bases and J lost 3, with 8 bases in between. CDR3 nucleotide sequence: TGTGCCTGGAGTTACTCCAACTACGAGCAGTACTTC. Translated, it gives CAWSYSNYEQYF.

The rearrangement joins TRBV10-3 to TRBJ1-3; a possible D gene is TRBD1 (6 bases). Between the trimmed V and J ends, which lost 3 bases and 1 base, there was a span of 7 bases. There are 14 residues in the CDR3. The germline gives CDR1 ENHRY, CDR2 SYGVKD. CDR3 in DNA: TGTGCCATCAGTGATACAGGGTCTGGAAACACCATATATTTT. Protein sequence: CAISDTGSGNTIYF.

This clone was counted only a few times. The J gene is TRBJ1-1, the V gene TRBV13; maybe TRBD1 (6 bases). The CDR3 covers 15 residues. Trimming removed 5 bases at V and 5 bases at J, with 18 bases between. CDR1 and CDR2 from the germline V gene are PRHDT and FYEKMQ (reference sequence). The CDR3 DNA reads as TGTGCCAGCAGCAACACACCCGGGGGGCAGACTGAAGCTTTCTTT. Its translation: CASSNTPGGQTEAFF.

This clone was recorded only once. The CDR3 is CASSLPQETQYF. The CDR3 coding sequence is TGTGCCAGCAGCCTCCCCCAAGAGACCCAGTACTTC. The rearrangement joins TRBV7-9 to TRBJ2-5; D is undetermined. The germline V gene has CDR1 SEHNR and CDR2 FQNEAQ (reference sequence). With 5 bases removed from V and 1 base from J, the gap between germline ends came to 5 bases. This CDR3 has 12 amino acids.

The rearrangement joins TRBV5-1 to TRBJ2-2, with no clear D. CDR3 length equals 19 residues. CDR1 and CDR2 (germline): SGHRS, YFSETQ. Trimming left V 3 bases short and J 0 bases short, with 21 bases between. The CDR3 here is CASSWAPAALDSNTGELFF. For the CDR3, the DNA is TGCGCCAGCAGCTGGGCACCAGCAGCCTTGGATTCGAACACCGGGGAGCTGTTTTTT.

This chain connects TRBV18 to TRBJ2-1; possibly TRBD1 or TRBD2 for D (5 bases each). Trimming pared 5 bases from V and 4 bases from J, leaving 24 bases between. The CDR3 length is 18 residues. Germline assignment: CDR1 KGHSH and CDR2 LQKENI. CDR3 in DNA: TGTGCCAGCTCATCCTGGCCCGTCTACCGGGACGTATACAATGAGCAGTTCTTC. Translation gives CASSSWPVYRDVYNEQFF.

In this sample, this clone turned up a few times. The chain combines TRBV6-1 with TRBJ1-1, with 8 bases aligning to TRBD1. The CDR3 runs to 12 residues. J gave up 3 bases and V 10 bases, and 4 bases lay outside the gene matches. Germline V gene lookup returns CDR1 MNHNS and CDR2 SASEGT. The CDR3 bases are TGTGCCACGGGACAGGCCCACACTGAAGCTTTCTTT. Translating gives CATGQAHTEAFF.

CDR3 amino acids: CATSSEGQSVETQYF. Written as DNA, the CDR3 is TGTGCCACCAGCAGCGAGGGACAGAGTGTAGAGACCCAGTACTTC. The chain links TRBV15 to TRBJ2-5, with 7 bases matching TRBD1. J was trimmed by 4 bases and V by 3 bases; bases with no gene match: 8. Per germline, CDR1 LNHNV and CDR2 YYDKDF (reference sequence). The CDR3 has 15 amino acids.

The chain joins TRBV27 to TRBJ2-7; 9 nucleotides agree with TRBD2. The CDR3 spans 13 residues. Germline CDR1 reads MNHEY; CDR2 reads SMNVEV (reference sequence). The CDR3 region has the DNA TGTGCAGCTAGCCTCGGGACTAGCAACGAGCAGTACTTC. Encoded protein: CAASLGTSNEQYF.

The chain carries TRBV7-2 and TRBJ1-2; 10 bases map to TRBD1. With V trimmed by 4 bases and J by 4 bases, 15 bases remained unmatched. This CDR3 comprises 18 residues. The germline gives CDR1 SGHTA, CDR2 FQGNSA. CDR3: CASSSTGDRGLTLYGYTF. The CDR3 DNA is TGTGCCAGCAGCTCCACAGGAGACAGGGGGCTAACTCTCTATGGCTACACCTTC.

The DNA of the CDR3 is TGTGCCAGCAGCCCCACAGGCGGTGGCCCCCCTCGAAACTATGGCTACACCTTC. Translated, it gives CASSPTGGGPPRNYGYTF. This chain uses TRBV9 with TRBJ1-2, with D perhaps TRBD1 (5 bases). Looked up from germline, CDR1 is SGDLS and CDR2 is YYNGEE. V lost 4 bases, J lost 2 bases, and 24 bases lay in between. The length of the CDR3 is 18 residues.

The count of this clone is one. The chain recombines TRBV7-2 with TRBJ1-2; D remains unclear. CDR1 SGHTA and CDR2 FQGNSA come from the germline V gene. The CDR3 extends over 16 amino acids. V lost 5 bases and J lost 1, with 17 bases in between. CDR3 DNA sequence: TGTGCCAGCAGCCGGAATGCAAGGATAATTAACTATGGCTACACCTTC. It encodes CASSRNARIINYGYTF. The full variable domain, completed using reference TRBV7-2 and TRBJ1-2, is GAGVSQSPSNKVTEKGKDVELRCDPISGHTALYWYRQSLGQGLEFLIYFQGNSAPDKSGLPSDRFSAERTGGSVSTLTIQRTQQEDSAVYLCASSRNARIINYGYTFGSGTRLTVV.

The chain has TRBV7-3 and TRBJ1-1; D not resolved. The CDR3 is 13 amino acids. Trimming removed 0 bases at V and 7 bases at J, with 9 bases between. CDR1 is SGHTA, CDR2 FQGTGA, per germline. Here the CDR3 reads CASSLTHRGEAFF. For the CDR3, the DNA is TGTGCCAGCAGCTTAACCCACCGGGGTGAAGCTTTCTTT.

The chain joins TRBV7-9 to TRBJ1-2; TRBD1 is a possible D gene (6 bases). The CDR3 sequence is 19 residues long. Per the germline V gene, CDR1 is SEHNR and CDR2 is FQNEAQ (reference sequence). Trimming took 4 bases from V and 2 from J, leaving 26 bases between them. CDR3 nucleotides: TGTGCCAGCAGCTCCTACGGGGGGACCGAAAGCAGGGGAAACTATGGCTACACCTTC. This encodes CASSSYGGTESRGNYGYTF.

V is TRBV27 and J is TRBJ1-1, with D perhaps TRBD1 (5 bases). V lost 3 bases and J lost 1, with 12 bases in between. This CDR3 has 15 residues. The germline V gene has CDR1 MNHEY and CDR2 SMNVEV (reference sequence). The CDR3 spells CASSFSAGGNTEAFF. The CDR3 region has the DNA TGTGCCAGCAGTTTTTCGGCGGGGGGGAACACTGAAGCTTTCTTT.